These 4 T cell receptor beta chains share one sample of origin, sequenced in a study of beta chain features in type 1 diabetes. What was sequenced were expressed TCRB transcripts, since all of the isolated RNA had been reverse transcribed. Repertoires were generated with immunoSEQ multiplex PCR, while TCRdb's copy carries only in-frame clones and drops some. Here the sample spans more than 300,000 clones, roughly 8% being singletons. Sequenced input: central memory CD4+ T cells from blood. These receptors originate from a woman younger than 30 in good health.

This clone was seen more than once but under ten times. The J gene is TRBJ1-2, the V gene TRBV6-5; no firm D call. V was trimmed by 6 bases and J by 6 bases, leaving 14 bases between them. The CDR3 sequence is 13 residues long. Germline V gene lookup returns CDR1 MNHEY and CDR2 SVGAGI. The CDR3: CASRFMVADGYTF. The CDR3 DNA sequence: TGTGCCAGCAGGTTTATGGTGGCGGATGGCTACACCTTC.

This chain connects TRBV2 to TRBJ2-7; the match to TRBD1 covers 9 bases. CDR3 length: 15 residues. CDR1 SNHLY and CDR2 FYNNEI come from the germline V gene. J gave up 5 bases and V 6 bases, and 11 bases lay outside the gene matches. The CDR3 protein is CASRRGGTGRNEQYF. In DNA form, the CDR3 reads TGTGCCAGCAGACGAGGTGGGACAGGGAGGAACGAGCAGTACTTC.

V and J are TRBV7-2 and TRBJ2-3; D unclear. The length of the CDR3 is 12 residues. Trimming removed 5 bases at V and 2 bases at J, with 5 bases between. Germline CDR1 reads SGHTA; CDR2 reads FQGNSA. CDR3 protein: CASSPHTDTQYF. CDR3 in DNA: TGTGCCAGCAGCCCACACACAGATACGCAGTATTTT.

This clone occurred a few times. This chain uses TRBV28 with TRBJ2-1, with a tentative D call TRBD2 (6 bases). V lost 5 bases and J 4 bases, leaving 18 bases between the germline ends. The CDR3 contains 16 residues. CDR1 is MDHEN and CDR2 is SYDVKM in the germline V gene. The CDR3 nucleotides read TGTGCCAGCAGTCCCTCCTCGAGCGGGCATTACAATGAGCAGTTCTTC. Translation: CASSPSSSGHYNEQFF.